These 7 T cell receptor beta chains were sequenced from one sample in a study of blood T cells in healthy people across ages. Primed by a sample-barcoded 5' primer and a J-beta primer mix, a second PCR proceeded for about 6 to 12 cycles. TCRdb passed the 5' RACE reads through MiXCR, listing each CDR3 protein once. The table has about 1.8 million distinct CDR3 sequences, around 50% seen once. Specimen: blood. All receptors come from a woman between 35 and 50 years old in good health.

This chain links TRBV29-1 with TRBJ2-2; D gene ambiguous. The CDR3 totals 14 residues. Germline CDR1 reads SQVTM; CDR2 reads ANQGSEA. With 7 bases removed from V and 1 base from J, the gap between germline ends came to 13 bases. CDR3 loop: CSARATGNTGELFF. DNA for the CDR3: TGCAGCGCCCGGGCAACGGGGAACACCGGGGAGCTGTTTTTT.

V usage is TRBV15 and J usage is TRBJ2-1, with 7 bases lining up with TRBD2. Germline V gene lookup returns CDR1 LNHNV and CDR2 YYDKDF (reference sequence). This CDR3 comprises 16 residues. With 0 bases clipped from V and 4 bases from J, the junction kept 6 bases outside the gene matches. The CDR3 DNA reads TGTGCCACCAGCAGAGACGTAGCGGGTTTATACAATGAGCAGTTCTTC. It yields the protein CATSRDVAGLYNEQFF.

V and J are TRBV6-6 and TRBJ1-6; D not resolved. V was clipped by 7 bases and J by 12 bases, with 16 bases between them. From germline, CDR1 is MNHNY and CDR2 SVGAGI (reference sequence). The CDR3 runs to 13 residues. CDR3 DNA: TGTGCCAGCACCTCCGGCCAGGCCTTACCCCTCCACTTT. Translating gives CASTSGQALPLHF.

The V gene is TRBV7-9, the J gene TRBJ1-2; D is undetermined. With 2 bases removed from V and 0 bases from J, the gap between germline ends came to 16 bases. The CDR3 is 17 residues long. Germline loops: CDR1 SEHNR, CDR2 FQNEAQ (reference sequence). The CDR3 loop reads CASSLPGLAETNYGYTF. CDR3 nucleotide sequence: TGTGCCAGCAGCTTACCCGGGTTAGCGGAAACTAACTATGGCTACACCTTC.

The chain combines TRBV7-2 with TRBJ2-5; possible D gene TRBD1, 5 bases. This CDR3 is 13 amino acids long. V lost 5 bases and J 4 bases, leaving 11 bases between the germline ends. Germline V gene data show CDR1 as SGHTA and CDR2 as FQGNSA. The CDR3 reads CASSPSGSETQYF. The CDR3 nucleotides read TGTGCCAGCAGCCCCTCAGGGTCAGAGACCCAGTACTTC.

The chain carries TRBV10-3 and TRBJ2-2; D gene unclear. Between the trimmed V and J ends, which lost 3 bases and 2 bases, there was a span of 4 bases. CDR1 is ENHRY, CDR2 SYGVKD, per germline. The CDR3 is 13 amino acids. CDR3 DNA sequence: TGTGCCATCAGTGATAGCAACACCGGGGAGCTGTTTTTT. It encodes CAISDSNTGELFF.

The CDR3 here is CASSQTRGETQYF. CDR3 sequence (DNA): TGCGCCAGCAGCCAAACCAGGGGGGAGACCCAGTACTTC. This chain joins TRBV4-1 and TRBJ2-5, with 7 bases matching TRBD1. The CDR3 is 13 residues long. Germline CDR1 is MGHRA and CDR2 is YSYEKL. J lost 5 bases, V lost 2 bases, and 2 bases had no gene match.